The rows below give T cell receptor beta chains drawn from one sample of a study of human CD8 memory T cell subsets. For each CDR3 protein, TCRdb gives one entry from its re-call of the 5' RACE reads, without DNA. Listed are fewer than 6,500 distinct CDR3 sequences; about a third falls within the top ten. What was sequenced was CD8+ effector memory T cells (TEM) sorted from PBMCs. The receptors originated from a human donor in good health. Each CDR3 is given with its conserved first and last residue. Each record gives: V gene, J gene, clone size, CDR3 protein. Some rows mark clone size as missing; the rest say once, few, many or name a class of expanded clone.

>TRBV4-2|TRBJ1-1|-
CATDLGFGNTEAFF
>TRBV28|TRBJ2-7|-
CASMDLGYEQYF
>TRBV7-8|TRBJ1-1|medium-sized
CASSERTGGTPVGRNTEAFF
>TRBV13|TRBJ2-4|-
CASSGRQGDFRNIQYF
>TRBV5-1|TRBJ1-1|-
CASSLSVRRNTEAFF
>TRBV5-4|TRBJ2-7|-
CASRPWGGSYEQYF
>TRBV10-2|TRBJ1-5|-
CASSDSYSNQPQHF
>TRBV4-1|TRBJ2-1|-
CASSPEGITSGNRYEQFF
>TRBV11-3|TRBJ2-1|-
CASSYAGGSYNEQFF
>TRBV7-9|TRBJ2-7|-
CASSPPGTVIYEQYF
>TRBV5-1|TRBJ1-6|-
CASSSGGDVRSPLHF
>TRBV4-1|TRBJ2-7|medium-sized
CASSQGVWVEQYF
>TRBV4-1|TRBJ1-2|-
CASSQVLTGYNYGYTF
>TRBV7-9|TRBJ2-2|-
CASSSSPGQGLRSGTGELFF
>TRBV27|TRBJ1-2|-
CASSASRGQHPYGYTF
>TRBV6-9|TRBJ2-3|-
CASTLRARSGRPDTQYF
>TRBV20-1|TRBJ1-1|-
CSARAFRTGSTEAFF
>TRBV20-1|TRBJ1-2|-
CSARDWGTGGSDGYTF
>TRBV15|TRBJ2-3|-
CATSRDAPATDTQYF
>TRBV7-8|TRBJ1-5|-
CASSLAMGTNQPQHF
>TRBV29-1|TRBJ2-7|medium-sized
CSVKSSGGYEQYF
>TRBV12-3/TRBV12-4|TRBJ2-7|medium-sized
CASSFSQLYEQYF
>TRBV29-1|TRBJ1-2|-
CSAEIETNYGYTF
>TRBV4-2|TRBJ2-1|-
CASSQNPRSGLYNEQFF
>TRBV14|TRBJ1-1|-
CASSRTIQGNTEAFF
>TRBV7-9|TRBJ1-4|-
CATEGLGEKLFF
>TRBV7-2|TRBJ1-1|-
CASSQHQLNTEAFF
>TRBV28|TRBJ2-7|-
CASSLSAVVSGTGDSPYEQYF
>TRBV13|TRBJ1-4|-
CASSLVGQNEKLFF
>TRBV30|TRBJ1-4|-
CAWKPVTSSEKLFF
>TRBV4-3|TRBJ2-2|-
CASSQDGTPNTGELFF
>TRBV7-9|TRBJ2-3|-
CASSPELEREGTDTQYF
>TRBV30|TRBJ1-2|-
CAWSVAALGEGYTF
>TRBV20-1|TRBJ1-2|-
CSARGSGTGYYGYTF
>TRBV27|TRBJ2-1|-
CASSLSGSGGGDEQFF
>TRBV2|TRBJ2-2|medium-sized
CASSTGTGELFF
>TRBV5-5|TRBJ2-1|-
CASSKGDYNEQFF
>TRBV4-1|TRBJ2-1|-
CASSPEWGAPPDEQFF
>TRBV5-4|TRBJ1-1|-
CASSLDPGGNTEAFF
>TRBV5-1|TRBJ2-1|-
CASSLGLAAMPPNEQFF
>TRBV27|TRBJ2-1|-
CASSLRGWGVLYNEQFF
>TRBV5-5|TRBJ2-5|-
CASSTGQGYQETQYF
>TRBV9|TRBJ2-1|-
CASSGGQGSHNEQFF
>TRBV12-3/TRBV12-4|TRBJ1-5|-
CASGNGGPNQPQHF
>TRBV27|TRBJ1-1|large
CASSSIQGLVTEAFF